This T cell receptor (beta chain) was identified in a study of T cell responses to AZD1222 COVID-19 vaccine. V was trimmed by 3 bases and J by 4 bases, leaving 9 bases between them. In germline, CDR1 is SNHLY, CDR2 FYNNEI. This CDR3 region has 14 residues. Note on this clone: Its antigen is unknown.

Sequenced by immunoSEQ multiplex PCR; TCRdb stores in-frame clones only, minus some. The table includes some 99,000 clones, approximately 84% detected once. Study results and limitations: Among the donors, most were white British and more were female, and clonal diversity was possibly underestimated. Vaccination with two AZD1222 doses was followed by a rise in Spike-specific TCR breadth and depth.

The sample consisted of peripheral blood, taken 28 days after the second AZD1222 dose. This chain connects TRBV2 to TRBJ2-2; D might be TRBD1 or TRBD2, each matching 5 bases. The source of this sequence is an adult who received the AZD1222 COVID-19 vaccine. CDR3 sequence: CASSEGTRTGELFF. CDR3 nucleotides: TGTGCCAGCAGTGAGGGGACGCGCACCGGGGAGCTGTTTTTT.